The 13 T cell receptor beta chains below come from one sample, sequenced in a study of patients and donors after allogeneic stem cell transplantation. TCRdb used MiXCR to reprocess the RT-PCR reads, holding one entry per CDR3 protein. The sample yields roughly 940,000 distinct CDR3 sequences, roughly 18% seen once. Sequences were obtained from blood, either unsorted or a sorted T cell fraction (not recorded which). Receptor source: a human donor who was either an allogeneic HSCT recipient or a stem cell or donor lymphocyte infusion donor (not recorded which). It is not recorded whose cells these are; they may come from a transplant donor.

This chain connects TRBV20-1 to TRBJ2-1, with D possibly TRBD2 on 7 matching bases. Germline values: CDR1 DFQATT, CDR2 SNEGSKA (reference sequence). V lost 6 bases and J lost 0, with 15 bases in between. The CDR3 is 15 residues long. The CDR3 nucleotides read TGCAGTGCCCCGGGGGCGGGAGTCTCCTACAATGAGCAGTTCTTC. Its translation: CSAPGAGVSYNEQFF.

The rearrangement uses TRBV10-3 and TRBJ2-7; D may match TRBD1 or TRBD2 (6 bases each). Per the germline V gene, CDR1 is ENHRY and CDR2 is SYGVKD. V was clipped by 4 bases and J by 6 bases, with 22 bases between them. This CDR3 region has 16 residues. The CDR3 spells CAISANPGGGGGEQYF. The CDR3 DNA sequence: TGTGCCATCAGTGCCAACCCTGGAGGGGGTGGGGGCGAGCAGTACTTC.

The chain uses TRBV18 and TRBJ1-5; D gene unclear. The CDR3 runs to 13 residues. Germline V gives CDR1 KGHSH, CDR2 LQKENI. Trimming removed 3 bases at V and 7 bases at J, with 10 bases between. The CDR3 region is CASSPTERQPQHF. In DNA, the CDR3 is TGTGCCAGCTCACCCACAGAACGACAGCCCCAGCATTTT.

The gene calls are TRBV6-5 and TRBJ1-2; D is perhaps TRBD1 (5 bases). The CDR3 runs 17 residues. Germline V gives CDR1 MNHEY, CDR2 SVGAGI. Trimming stripped 2 bases from V and 2 bases from J, with 18 bases between. The CDR3 spells CASSYVGPSLLNYGYTF. Here the CDR3 DNA reads TGTGCCAGCAGTTACGTGGGACCGAGCCTATTAAACTATGGCTACACCTTC.

The V call is TRBV7-2, the J call TRBJ2-1; possibly TRBD1 for D (6 bases). The CDR3 length is 12 residues. Trimming stripped 4 bases from V and 11 bases from J, with 12 bases between. Germline CDR1 and CDR2: SGHTA and FQGNSA. The CDR3 spells CASSWTVRKQFF. The CDR3, as DNA: TGTGCCAGCAGCTGGACAGTTCGAAAGCAGTTCTTC.

The CDR3 is CASSIFGTRNTEAFF. For the CDR3, the DNA is TGTGCCAGTAGTATTTTCGGGACCAGGAACACTGAAGCTTTCTTT. V gene TRBV19 combines with J gene TRBJ1-1; weak D call: TRBD1 (5 bases). The CDR3 contains 15 residues. Germline CDR1 and CDR2: LNHDA and SQIVND (reference sequence). Trimming pared 3 bases from V and 1 base from J, leaving 12 bases between.

This clonotype was seen a handful of times. This rearrangement joins TRBV20-1 to TRBJ2-1, with 11 positions matching TRBD2. CDR3 size: 14 residues. CDR1 and CDR2 from the germline V gene are DFQATT and SNEGSKA (reference sequence). CDR3 in amino acids: CTGSSGGAGNEQFF. The CDR3, as DNA: TGCACCGGGAGTAGCGGGGGGGCAGGCAATGAGCAGTTCTTC.

At least ten counts were recorded for this clonotype. The chain employs TRBV9 and TRBJ2-1; D is perhaps TRBD1 or TRBD2 (6 bases each). V gave up 6 bases and J gave up 0 bases, with 13 bases separating them. CDR3 size: 15 residues. Germline V gene lookup returns CDR1 SGDLS and CDR2 YYNGEE. This CDR3 reads CASTSEGGSYNEQFF. CDR3 sequence (DNA): TGTGCCAGCACCAGCGAGGGGGGCTCCTACAATGAGCAGTTCTTC.

The chain carries TRBV6-2 or TRBV6-3 and TRBJ2-1; 8 bases agree with TRBD1. The CDR3 is 15 residues long. Germline V gene data show CDR1 as MNHEY and CDR2 as SVGEGT. With 10 bases clipped from V and 0 bases from J, the junction kept 8 bases outside the gene matches. CDR3 sequence reads: CATSNRGNSYNEQFF. DNA of the CDR3: TGTGCCACCTCGAACAGGGGGAACTCCTACAATGAGCAGTTCTTC.

This clonotype was seen more than once but under ten times. J is TRBJ1-6 and V is TRBV20-1; maybe TRBD1 (5 bases). V was pared by 2 bases and J by 6 bases, with 11 bases between. This CDR3 has 14 residues. Germline loops: CDR1 DFQATT, CDR2 SNEGSKA (reference sequence). CDR3 DNA: TGCAGTGCTAGAAGAGGGACGGGTAATTCACCCCTCCACTTT. It codes for CSARRGTGNSPLHF.

V usage is TRBV5-6 and J usage is TRBJ1-2, with a weak D call TRBD1 (5 bases). Germline-derived CDR1 and CDR2 are SGHDT and YYEEEE. V shed 4 bases and J shed 2 bases, with 9 bases lying between them. The CDR3 consists of 13 residues. This CDR3 is CASSRQRNYGYTF. In DNA, the CDR3 is TGTGCCAGCAGCCGACAGAGAAACTATGGCTACACCTTC.

This clonotype was observed a few times. CDR3 region: CASSFNRPHSPLHF. For the CDR3, the DNA is TGTGCCAGCAGTTTTAACCGGCCTCATTCACCCCTCCACTTT. This chain links TRBV27 with TRBJ1-6; D unresolved. CDR3 length equals 14 residues. V lost 3 bases, J lost 8 bases, and 11 bases lay in between. Germline lookup yields CDR1 MNHEY and CDR2 SMNVEV (reference sequence).

This clonotype was seen a single time. V is TRBV30 and J is TRBJ2-1; D gene unclear. Germline CDR1 and CDR2: GTSNPN and SVGIG (reference sequence). The CDR3 consists of 15 residues. Trimming cost V 5 bases and J 7 bases, with 21 bases left between them. The CDR3 DNA reads as TGTGCCTGGGGCCCGAAGAGTTTACCTGGAAATGAGCAGTTCTTC. The encoded protein is CAWGPKSLPGNEQFF.